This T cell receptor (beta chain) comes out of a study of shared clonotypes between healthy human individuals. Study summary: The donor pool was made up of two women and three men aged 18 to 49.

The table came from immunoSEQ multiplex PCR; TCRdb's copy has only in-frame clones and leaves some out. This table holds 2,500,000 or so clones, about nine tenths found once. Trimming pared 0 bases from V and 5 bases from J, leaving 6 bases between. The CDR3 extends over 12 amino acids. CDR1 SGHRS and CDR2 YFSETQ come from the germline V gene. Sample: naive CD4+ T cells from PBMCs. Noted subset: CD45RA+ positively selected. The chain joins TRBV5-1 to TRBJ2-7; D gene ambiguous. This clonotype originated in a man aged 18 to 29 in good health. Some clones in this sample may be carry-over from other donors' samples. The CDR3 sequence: CASSLDGDEQYF. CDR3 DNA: TGCGCCAGCAGCTTGGACGGAGACGAGCAGTACTTC.